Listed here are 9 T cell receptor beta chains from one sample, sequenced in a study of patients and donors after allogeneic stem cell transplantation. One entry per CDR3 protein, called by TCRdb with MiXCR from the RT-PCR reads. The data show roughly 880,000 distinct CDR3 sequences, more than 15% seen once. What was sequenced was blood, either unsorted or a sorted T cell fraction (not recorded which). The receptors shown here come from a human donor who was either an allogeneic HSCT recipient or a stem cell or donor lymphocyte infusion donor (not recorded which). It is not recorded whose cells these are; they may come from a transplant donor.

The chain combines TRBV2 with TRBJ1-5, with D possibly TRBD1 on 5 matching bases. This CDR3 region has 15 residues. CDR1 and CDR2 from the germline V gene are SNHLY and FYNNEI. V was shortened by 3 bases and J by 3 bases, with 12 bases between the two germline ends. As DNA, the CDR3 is TGTGCCAGCAGTGACGGCAGGGCGTTCAATCAGCCCCAGCATTTT. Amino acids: CASSDGRAFNQPQHF.

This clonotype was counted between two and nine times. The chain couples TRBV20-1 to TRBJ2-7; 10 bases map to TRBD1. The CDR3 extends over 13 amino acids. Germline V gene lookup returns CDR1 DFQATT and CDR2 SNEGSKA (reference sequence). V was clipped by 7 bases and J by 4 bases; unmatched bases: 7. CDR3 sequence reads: CSVGDRGVYEQYF. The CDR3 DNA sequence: TGCAGTGTGGGGGACAGGGGAGTGTACGAGCAGTACTTC.

The CDR3 loop reads CASSYRDGYNEQFF. CDR3 coding DNA: TGCGCCAGCAGCTACCGGGACGGATACAATGAGCAGTTCTTC. This sequence joins TRBV5-1 and TRBJ2-1; D may correspond to TRBD1 or TRBD2 (5 bases each). The CDR3 loop spans 14 amino acids. Germline V gives CDR1 SGHRS, CDR2 YFSETQ. Between the trimmed V and J ends, which lost 3 bases and 4 bases, there was a span of 11 bases.

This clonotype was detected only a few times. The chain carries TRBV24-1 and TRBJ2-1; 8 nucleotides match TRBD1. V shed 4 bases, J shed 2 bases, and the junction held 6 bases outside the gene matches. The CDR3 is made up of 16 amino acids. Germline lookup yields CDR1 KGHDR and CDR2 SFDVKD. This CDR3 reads CATSELGQGTYNEQFF. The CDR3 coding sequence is TGTGCCACCAGTGAATTAGGACAGGGTACCTACAATGAGCAGTTCTTC.

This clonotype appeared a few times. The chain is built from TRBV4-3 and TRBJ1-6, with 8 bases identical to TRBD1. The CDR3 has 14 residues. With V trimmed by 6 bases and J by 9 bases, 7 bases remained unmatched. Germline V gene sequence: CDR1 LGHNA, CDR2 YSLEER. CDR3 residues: CASSTGTGSSPLHF. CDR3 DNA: TGCGCCAGCAGTACAGGGACAGGTAGTTCACCCCTCCACTTT.

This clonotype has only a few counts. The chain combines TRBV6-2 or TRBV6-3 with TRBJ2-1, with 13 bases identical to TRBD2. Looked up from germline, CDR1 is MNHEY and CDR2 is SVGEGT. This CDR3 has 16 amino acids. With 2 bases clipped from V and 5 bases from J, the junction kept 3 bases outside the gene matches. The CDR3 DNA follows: TGTGCCAGCAGTTACCCGGGACTAGCGGGGAACAATGAGCAGTTCTTC. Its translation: CASSYPGLAGNNEQFF.

The CDR3 nucleotides are TGTGCCAGCAGCTTAGCTTTCGACAGGAGAAACTATGGCTACACCTTC. It is translated as CASSLAFDRRNYGYTF. This chain uses TRBV7-9 with TRBJ1-2; perhaps TRBD1 as D (6 bases). Trimming took off 0 bases at V and 2 bases at J, with 13 bases between the two ends. This CDR3 spans 16 amino acids. CDR1 and CDR2 from the germline V gene are SEHNR and FQNEAQ (reference sequence).

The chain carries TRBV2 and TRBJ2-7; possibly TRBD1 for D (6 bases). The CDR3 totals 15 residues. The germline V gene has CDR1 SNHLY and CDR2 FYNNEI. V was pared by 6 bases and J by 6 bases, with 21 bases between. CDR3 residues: CASSATGFGSVEQYF. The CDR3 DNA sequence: TGTGCCAGCAGCGCCACAGGGTTTGGGTCGGTCGAGCAGTACTTC.

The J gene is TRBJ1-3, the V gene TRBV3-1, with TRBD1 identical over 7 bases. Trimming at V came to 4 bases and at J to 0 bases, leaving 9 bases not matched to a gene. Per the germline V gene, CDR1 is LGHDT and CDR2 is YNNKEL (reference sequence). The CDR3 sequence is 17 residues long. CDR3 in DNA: TGTGCCAGCAGCCCCTCAGGGGGAACTTCCTCTGGAAACACCATATATTTT. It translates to CASSPSGGTSSGNTIYF.